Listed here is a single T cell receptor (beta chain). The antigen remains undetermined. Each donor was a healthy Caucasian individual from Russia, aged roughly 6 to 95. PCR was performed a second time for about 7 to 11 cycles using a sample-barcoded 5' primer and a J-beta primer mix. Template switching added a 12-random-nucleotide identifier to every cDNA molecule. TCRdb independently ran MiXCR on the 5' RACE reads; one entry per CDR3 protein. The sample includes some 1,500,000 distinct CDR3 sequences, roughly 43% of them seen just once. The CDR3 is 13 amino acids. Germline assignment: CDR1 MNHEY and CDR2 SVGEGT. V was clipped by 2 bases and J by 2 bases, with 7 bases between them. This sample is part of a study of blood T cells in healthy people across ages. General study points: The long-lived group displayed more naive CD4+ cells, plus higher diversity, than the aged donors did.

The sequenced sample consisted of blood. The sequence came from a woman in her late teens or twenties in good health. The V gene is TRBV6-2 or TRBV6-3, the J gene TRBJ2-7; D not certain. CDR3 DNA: TGTGCCAGCAGTTACCTCGATCCCTACGAGCAGTACTTC. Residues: CASSYLDPYEQYF.